This T cell receptor (beta chain) derives from a study of T-cell memory formation after mild COVID-19. TCR alpha and TCR beta cDNA libraries with sample barcodes and UMIs came from 5'RACE using constant-segment primers. From the 5' RACE reads, TCRdb called clonotypes with MiXCR, one entry per CDR3 protein. The data contain more than 350,000 distinct CDR3 sequences, roughly 21% of them seen just once; the ten biggest clones take up about 12%. The study, taken as a whole, reports: Later expanders leaned CD4+, whereas clones that contracted between day 15 and 85 were balanced CD4/CD8. Some responding clones appeared in pre-infection memory, suggesting cross-reactive memory joined. Contracting CD8+ clones were enriched in EMRA, CD4+ mainly in CM and EM.

CDR3 length equals 18 residues. The V gene lost 1 base and the J gene lost 4 bases, with 20 bases spanning the gap. In the case of this clonotype: Antigen specificity is unknown.

The chain has TRBV12-3 or TRBV12-4 and TRBJ1-3; tentative D call: TRBD1 (6 bases). The sample consisted of PBMCs or a T cell subset sorted from them (not recorded which). This receptor was identified in an adult woman who had mild COVID-19 (a few samples of this study predate the infection). Cell type and time point are not known. The CDR3 is CASSLGGPWGEGGNTIYF. The CDR3 DNA sequence: TGTGCCAGCAGTTTAGGGGGGCCGTGGGGTGAAGGCGGAAACACCATATATTTT.